The source of this T cell receptor (beta chain) is a study of T cells after yellow fever vaccination. Via MiXCR, TCRdb re-called the 5' RACE reads, giving one row per CDR3 protein. This sample has 400,000 or so distinct CDR3 sequences; roughly a sixth occur once, and the top ten carry 15% to 20%. Regarding the study as a whole: Faster peaking, at day 5 versus 15, marked a secondary response that was weaker.

The germline V gene encodes CDR1 LGHDT and CDR2 YNNKEL (reference sequence). This CDR3 comprises 15 residues. Trimming at V came to 8 bases and at J to 5 bases, leaving 12 bases not matched to a gene. On this clonotype: Antigen unknown.

V is TRBV3-1 and J is TRBJ1-1; TRBD1 agrees at 9 bases. The TCR was taken from a man in his late teens or twenties who received the YFV17D yellow fever vaccine. Sequenced material: PBMCs, taken before the yellow fever booster vaccination. CDR3 in amino acids: CASATYSTGGTEAFF. CDR3 bases: TGTGCCAGCGCGACTTACTCGACAGGGGGGACTGAAGCTTTCTTT.